The clone carrying this T cell receptor beta chain was seen ten or more times. Its antigen is as yet unknown. This entry comes from a study of regulatory T cells in long-lasting Graves disease. Overall study results and limits: Clonotypes that were public and shared totalled 2,500 to 3,500 in persistent patients versus around 1,000 in new patients.

Time point reported: newly diagnosed GD, antithyroid drugs for less than 3 months. PBMC RNA served as the TCR library source. Building of the TCR beta libraries involved iRepertoire HTBI primers and Arm-PCR of CDR3 regions. From the multiplex PCR reads, TCRdb called clonotypes with MiXCR, one entry per CDR3 protein. This table holds 450,000 to 650,000 distinct CDR3 sequences, 15% to 20% found once. This sample also appeared in a second study, on T cells in Graves' hyperthyroidism and ophthalmopathy. From that second work: Ophthalmopathy was identified by the model a median approximately six months ahead of onset.

The specimen comprised peripheral blood mononuclear cells (PBMCs), sampled at new diagnosis, from a patient treated with antithyroid drugs. The TCR originated in a middle-aged woman with Graves disease.

CDR3 protein: CASSTGSNSPLHF. The CDR3 DNA reads as TGTGCCAGCTCTACAGGGTCCAATTCACCCCTCCACTTT. The chain uses TRBV18 and TRBJ1-6, with a possible D match to TRBD1 (6 bases). Germline CDR1 is KGHSH and CDR2 is LQKENI. The V gene lost 6 bases and the J gene lost 7 bases, with 10 bases spanning the gap. This CDR3 has 13 amino acids.